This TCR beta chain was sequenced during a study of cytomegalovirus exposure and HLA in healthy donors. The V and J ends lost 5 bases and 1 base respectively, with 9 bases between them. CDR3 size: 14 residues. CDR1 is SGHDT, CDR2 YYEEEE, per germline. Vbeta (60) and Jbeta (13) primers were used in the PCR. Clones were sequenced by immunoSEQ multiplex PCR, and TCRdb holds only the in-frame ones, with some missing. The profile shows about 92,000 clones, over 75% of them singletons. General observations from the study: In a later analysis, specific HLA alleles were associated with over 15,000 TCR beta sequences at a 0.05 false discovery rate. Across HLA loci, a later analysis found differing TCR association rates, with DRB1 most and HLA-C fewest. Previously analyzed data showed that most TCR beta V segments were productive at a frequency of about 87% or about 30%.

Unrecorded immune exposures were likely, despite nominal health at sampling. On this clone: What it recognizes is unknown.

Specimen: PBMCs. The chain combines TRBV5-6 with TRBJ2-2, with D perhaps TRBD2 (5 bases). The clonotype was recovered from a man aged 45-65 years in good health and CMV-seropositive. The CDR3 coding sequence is TGTGCCAGCAGTACCGGGATGAACACCGGGGAGCTGTTTTTT. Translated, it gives CASSTGMNTGELFF.